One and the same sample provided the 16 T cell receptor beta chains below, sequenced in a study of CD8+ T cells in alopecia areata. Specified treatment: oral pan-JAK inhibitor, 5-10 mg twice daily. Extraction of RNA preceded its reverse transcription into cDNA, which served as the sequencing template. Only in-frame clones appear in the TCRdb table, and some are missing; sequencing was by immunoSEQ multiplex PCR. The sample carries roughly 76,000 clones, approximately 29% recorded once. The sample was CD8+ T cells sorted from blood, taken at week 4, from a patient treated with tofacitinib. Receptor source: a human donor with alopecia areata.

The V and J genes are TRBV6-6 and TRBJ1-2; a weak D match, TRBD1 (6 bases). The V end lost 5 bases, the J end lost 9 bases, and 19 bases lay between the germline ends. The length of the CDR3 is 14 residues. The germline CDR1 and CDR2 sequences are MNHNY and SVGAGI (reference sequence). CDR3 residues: CASSEAKQGGSYTF. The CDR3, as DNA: TGTGCCAGCAGTGAGGCGAAACAGGGTGGTAGCTACACCTTC.

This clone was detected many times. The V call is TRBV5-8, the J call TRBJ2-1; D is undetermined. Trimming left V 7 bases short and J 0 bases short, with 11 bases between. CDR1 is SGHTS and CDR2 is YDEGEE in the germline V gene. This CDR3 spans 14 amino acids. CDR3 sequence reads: CASAATDSYNEQFF. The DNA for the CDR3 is TGTGCCAGCGCTGCGACGGACTCCTACAATGAGCAGTTCTTC.

CDR3 protein: CSVRTGGYEQYF. The CDR3 bases are TGCAGCGTCAGGACCGGAGGCTACGAGCAGTACTTC. The genes are TRBV29-1 and TRBJ2-7, with D possibly TRBD2 on 5 matching bases. V was trimmed by 6 bases and J by 3 bases, leaving 12 bases between them. In germline, CDR1 is SQVTM, CDR2 ANQGSEA. The CDR3 loop spans 12 amino acids.

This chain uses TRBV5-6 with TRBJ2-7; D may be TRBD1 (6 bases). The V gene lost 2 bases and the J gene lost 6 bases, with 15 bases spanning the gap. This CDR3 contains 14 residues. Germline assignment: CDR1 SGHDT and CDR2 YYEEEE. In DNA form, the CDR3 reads TGTGCCAGCAGCTTCGGGACATCTCCCGGCGAGCAGTACTTC. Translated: CASSFGTSPGEQYF.

DNA of the CDR3: TGCAGCGTTGCCGCGCAAGCCACCGGGGAGCTGTTTTTT. Amino acids: CSVAAQATGELFF. The chain couples TRBV29-1 to TRBJ2-2; D remains unclear. CDR1 and CDR2 from the germline V gene are SQVTM and ANQGSEA. The CDR3 is 13 amino acids. V lost 4 bases and J 4 bases, leaving 10 bases between the germline ends.

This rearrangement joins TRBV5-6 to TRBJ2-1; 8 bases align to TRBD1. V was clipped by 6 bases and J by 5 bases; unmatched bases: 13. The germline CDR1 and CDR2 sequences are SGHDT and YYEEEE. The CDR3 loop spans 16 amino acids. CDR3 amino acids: CASTPPGTGANNEQFF. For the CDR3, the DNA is TGTGCCAGCACCCCCCCAGGGACAGGCGCCAACAATGAGCAGTTCTTC.

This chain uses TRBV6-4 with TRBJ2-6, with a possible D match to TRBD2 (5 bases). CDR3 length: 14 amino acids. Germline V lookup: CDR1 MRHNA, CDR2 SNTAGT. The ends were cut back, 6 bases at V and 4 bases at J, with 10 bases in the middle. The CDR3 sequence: CASSQEAGANVLTF. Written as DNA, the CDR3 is TGTGCCAGCAGCCAGGAGGCCGGGGCCAACGTCCTGACTTTC.

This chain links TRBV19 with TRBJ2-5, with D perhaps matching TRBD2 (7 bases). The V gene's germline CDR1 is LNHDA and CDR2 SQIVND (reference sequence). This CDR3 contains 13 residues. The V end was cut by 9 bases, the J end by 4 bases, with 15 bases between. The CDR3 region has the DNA TGTGCCAGCCGGCGGGGGCATTTAGAGACCCAGTACTTC. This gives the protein CASRRGHLETQYF.

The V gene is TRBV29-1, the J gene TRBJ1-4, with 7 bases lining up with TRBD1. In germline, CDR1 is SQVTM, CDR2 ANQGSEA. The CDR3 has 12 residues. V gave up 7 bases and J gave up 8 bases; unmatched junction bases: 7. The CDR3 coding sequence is TGCAGCGCTTGGACAGGTGGCGAAAAACTGTTTTTT. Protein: CSAWTGGEKLFF.

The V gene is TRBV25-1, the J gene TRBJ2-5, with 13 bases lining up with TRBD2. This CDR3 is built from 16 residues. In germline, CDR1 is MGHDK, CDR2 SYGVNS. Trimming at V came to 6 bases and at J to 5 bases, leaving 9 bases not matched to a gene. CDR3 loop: CASREPGLAGLETQYF. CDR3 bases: TGTGCCAGCAGGGAACCGGGACTAGCGGGATTGGAGACCCAGTACTTC.

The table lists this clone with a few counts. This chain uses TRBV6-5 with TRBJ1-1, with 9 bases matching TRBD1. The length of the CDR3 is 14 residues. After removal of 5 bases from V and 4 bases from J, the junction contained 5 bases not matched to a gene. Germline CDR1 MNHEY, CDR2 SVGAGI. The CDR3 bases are TGTGCCAGCAGTGGTGGGACAGGGCGCACTGAAGCTTTCTTT. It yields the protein CASSGGTGRTEAFF.

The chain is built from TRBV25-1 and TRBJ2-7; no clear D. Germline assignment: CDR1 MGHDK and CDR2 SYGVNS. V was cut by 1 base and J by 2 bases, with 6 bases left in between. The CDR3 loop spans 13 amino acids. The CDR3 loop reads CASSESGTYEQYF. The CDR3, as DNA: TGTGCCAGCAGTGAATCAGGTACCTACGAGCAGTACTTC.

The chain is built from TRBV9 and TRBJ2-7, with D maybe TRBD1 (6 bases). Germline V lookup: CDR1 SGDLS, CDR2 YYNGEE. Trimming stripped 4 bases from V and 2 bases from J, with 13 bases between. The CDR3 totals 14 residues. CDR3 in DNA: TGTGCCAGCAGCCCATCAGGGGTCCCCTACGAGCAGTACTTC. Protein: CASSPSGVPYEQYF. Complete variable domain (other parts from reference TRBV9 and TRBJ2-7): DSGVTQTPKHLITATGQRVTLRCSPRSGDLSVYWYQQSLDQGLQFLIQYYNGEERAKGNILERFSAQQFPDLHSELNLSSLELGDSALYFCASSPSGVPYEQYFGPGTRLTVT.

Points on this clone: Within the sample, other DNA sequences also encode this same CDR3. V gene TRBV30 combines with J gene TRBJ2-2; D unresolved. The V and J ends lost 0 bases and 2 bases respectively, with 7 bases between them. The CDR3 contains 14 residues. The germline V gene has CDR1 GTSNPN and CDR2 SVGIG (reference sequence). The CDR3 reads CAWSVGPNTGELFF. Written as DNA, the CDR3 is TGTGCCTGGAGTGTCGGACCAAACACCGGGGAGCTGTTTTTT.

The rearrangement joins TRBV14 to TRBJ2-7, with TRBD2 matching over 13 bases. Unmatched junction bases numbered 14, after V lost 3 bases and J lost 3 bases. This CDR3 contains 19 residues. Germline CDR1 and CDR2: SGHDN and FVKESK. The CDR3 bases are TGTGCCAGCAGCCACAGAACCGGACTAGCGGGAGCCCACCTCTACGAGCAGTACTTC. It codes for CASSHRTGLAGAHLYEQYF.

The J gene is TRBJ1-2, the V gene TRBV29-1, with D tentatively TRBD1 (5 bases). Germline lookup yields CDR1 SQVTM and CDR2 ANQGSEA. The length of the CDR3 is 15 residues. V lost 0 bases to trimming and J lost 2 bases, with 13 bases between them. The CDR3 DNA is TGCAGCGTTGAAGATCTGGGGCTGCCGAACTATGGCTACACCTTC. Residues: CSVEDLGLPNYGYTF.